These 20 T cell receptor beta chains share one sample of origin, sequenced in a study of cytomegalovirus exposure and HLA in healthy donors (TCRdb year 2017). Libraries were made using the immunoSEQ multiplex PCR assay. A mixture of 60 forward primers for TCR Vbeta segments and 13 reverse primers for TCR Jbeta segments was used in the multiplex PCR. As stored in TCRdb, this immuneACCESS dataset retains in-frame rearrangements with V and J assigned. A fraction of the clones does not appear; measured against another copy, unresolved V genes explain less than half of the discrepancy, and the remainder lacks a known reason. A total of about 190,000 clones appear in this sample, roughly 75% of them only once. Jointly, the top ten make up about 5% of the sample. Sequenced input: PBMCs. All receptors derive from a young man in good health and CMV-seropositive.

This chain joins TRBV11-3 and TRBJ2-1; 7 bases are a match to TRBD1. The CDR3 totals 15 residues. With V trimmed by 5 bases and J by 6 bases, 10 bases remained unmatched. CDR1 SGHNT and CDR2 YENEEA come from the germline V gene. The CDR3 reads CASSPSGQTTNEQFF. In DNA, the CDR3 is TGTGCCAGCAGCCCCTCGGGACAGACAACCAATGAGCAGTTCTTC.

The chain joins TRBV6-6 to TRBJ1-6; 8 bases are a match to TRBD1. Trimming removed 6 bases from V and 7 bases from J; junction bases left unmatched: 5. CDR3 length equals 14 residues. Germline CDR1 reads MNHNY; CDR2 reads SVGAGI (reference sequence). The DNA for the CDR3 is TGTGCCAGCAGCCACGGACAGGGCAATTCACCCCTCCACTTT. It is translated as CASSHGQGNSPLHF.

The rearrangement joins TRBV7-9 to TRBJ1-2; TRBD1 matches at 8 bases. Per the germline V gene, CDR1 is SEHNR and CDR2 is FQNEAQ (reference sequence). With 4 bases clipped from V and 4 bases from J, the junction kept 8 bases outside the gene matches. There are 15 residues in the CDR3. The CDR3 DNA reads TGTGCCAGCAGCTCTGACAGGGGAGGTAGCTATGGCTACACCTTC. This translates into CASSSDRGGSYGYTF.

The V call is TRBV18, the J call TRBJ1-4, with TRBD1 matching over 9 bases. The CDR3 spans 15 residues. The junction had 6 bases not matched to a gene; V was cut back by 4 bases and J by 6 bases. Per the germline V gene, CDR1 is KGHSH and CDR2 is LQKENI. CDR3 amino acids: CASSLPTGGDEKLFF. CDR3 DNA sequence: TGTGCCAGCTCACTTCCGACAGGGGGAGATGAAAAACTGTTTTTT.

The chain recombines TRBV5-1 with TRBJ2-1; 8 bases are shared with TRBD1. The germline V gene encodes CDR1 SGHRS and CDR2 YFSETQ. The CDR3 totals 15 residues. The V and J ends lost 5 bases and 10 bases, in that order; junction bases with no gene match: 14. The CDR3 sequence is CASRLQGATQGEQFF. The CDR3 nucleotides are TGCGCCAGCAGGTTGCAGGGGGCCACCCAGGGAGAGCAGTTCTTC.

This clone was detected a few times. In nucleotides, the CDR3 is TGTGCCAGCAGCGCCCTTCTGGGCGGGAGAAGGGTCAATGAGCAGTTCTTC. Its protein is CASSALLGGRRVNEQFF. The genes are TRBV9 and TRBJ2-1; 7 bases fit TRBD2. The ends lost 3 bases at V and 6 bases at J; junction bases unmatched: 15. The CDR3 has 17 amino acids. Germline V gene sequence: CDR1 SGDLS, CDR2 YYNGEE.

The genes are TRBV7-2 and TRBJ2-3; 7 bases are shared with TRBD2. Per the germline V gene, CDR1 is SGHTA and CDR2 is FQGNSA. V lost 5 bases and J lost 6; bases outside the gene matches: 17. This CDR3 is built from 17 residues. The CDR3 coding sequence is TGTGCCAGCAGCCAAATCGGGTGGCGGGAGAGCGGGGATACGCAGTATTTT. This gives the protein CASSQIGWRESGDTQYF.

The J gene is TRBJ2-5, the V gene TRBV11-2, with D tentatively TRBD1 (6 bases). The J call may be wrong; the DNA end is better matched by TRBJ2-7. This CDR3 is built from 12 residues. Germline V gene sequence: CDR1 SGHAT, CDR2 FQNNGV. In DNA form, the CDR3 reads TGTGCCAGCAGTCAAAACAGGGACGAGCAGTACTTC. Amino acids: CASSQNRDEQYF.

V is TRBV4-3 and J is TRBJ1-3; D may be TRBD1 (6 bases). In germline, CDR1 is LGHNA, CDR2 YSLEER. Trimming removed 0 bases from V and 4 bases from J, with 13 bases in between. CDR3 length equals 16 residues. This CDR3 reads CASSQERPGAGNTIYF. CDR3 in DNA: TGCGCCAGCAGCCAAGAAAGACCAGGGGCGGGAAACACCATATATTTT.

The chain employs TRBV15 and TRBJ2-7, with no clear D. The germline gives CDR1 LNHNV, CDR2 YYDKDF (reference sequence). The V gene lost 3 bases and the J gene lost 3 bases, with 9 bases spanning the gap. This CDR3 region has 13 residues. CDR3 residues: CATSSDTFYEQYF. CDR3 DNA sequence: TGTGCCACCAGCAGTGACACTTTCTACGAGCAGTACTTC.

This clone was seen only a few times. At the DNA level, this CDR3 is encoded by other sequences in the same sample as well. The chain carries TRBV7-6 and TRBJ2-5; the D is unclear. Trimming took off 0 bases at V and 5 bases at J, with 4 bases between the two ends. CDR1 and CDR2 (germline): SGHVS, FNYEAQ. The CDR3 contains 12 residues. The chain's CDR3 is CASSLARETQYF. CDR3 DNA: TGTGCCAGCAGCTTAGCGCGTGAGACCCAGTACTTC.

The rearrangement links TRBV2 to TRBJ2-5, with TRBD2 matching over 7 bases. With 4 bases clipped from V and 4 bases from J, the junction kept 15 bases outside the gene matches. CDR1 SNHLY and CDR2 FYNNEI come from the germline V gene. The CDR3 spans 17 residues. This chain's CDR3 is CASSGPLGGEKGETQYF. As DNA, the CDR3 is TGTGCCAGCAGTGGCCCTTTGGGGGGGGAAAAGGGAGAGACCCAGTACTTC.

The CDR3 bases are TGTGCCAGCGGGAGACTAGCGGGAGACGCCGGGGAGCTGTTTTTT. The encoded protein is CASGRLAGDAGELFF. The chain recombines TRBV7-9 with TRBJ2-2; 12 bases line up with TRBD2. Germline trimming cut 8 bases from V and 6 bases from J; bases unmatched to any gene: 7. Germline V lookup: CDR1 SEHNR, CDR2 FQNEAQ (reference sequence). The CDR3 is 15 amino acids.

The chain couples TRBV7-2 to TRBJ1-2; TRBD1 matches 10 bases. CDR1 SGHTA and CDR2 FQGNSA come from the germline V gene. The CDR3 is 16 amino acids. V lost 1 base and J lost 2; bases outside the gene matches: 4. The DNA of the CDR3 is TGTGCCAGCAGCTTAGTCCCGGGACAGGGGAACTATGGCTACACCTTC. The encoded protein is CASSLVPGQGNYGYTF.

The V call is TRBV4-3, the J call TRBJ1-2; D might be TRBD1 (5 bases). CDR3 length: 14 amino acids. Trimming cost V 0 bases and J 8 bases, with 13 bases left between them. Germline V CDR1 and CDR2: LGHNA, YSLEER. The CDR3 DNA is TGCGCCAGCAGCCAAGATCAGGGTTACTGGGGCTACACCTTC. Translation: CASSQDQGYWGYTF.

This chain connects TRBV29-1 to TRBJ2-2; D may be TRBD2 (5 bases). The germline CDR1 and CDR2 sequences are SQVTM and ANQGSEA. The V gene lost 7 bases and the J gene lost 3 bases, with 15 bases spanning the gap. This CDR3 has 14 amino acids. CDR3 in amino acids: CSAAEGRYTGELFF. The CDR3 DNA sequence: TGCAGCGCGGCCGAGGGCAGATACACCGGGGAGCTGTTTTTT.

The sample holds one count of this clone. The gene calls are TRBV27 and TRBJ2-4; 7 nucleotides align to TRBD2. CDR1 is MNHEY and CDR2 is SMNVEV in the germline V gene (reference sequence). Trimming removed 2 bases from V and 6 bases from J; junction bases left unmatched: 10. The CDR3 spans 16 residues. CDR3 region: CASSLIGRAQGNIQYF. CDR3 nucleotide sequence: TGTGCCAGCAGTTTAATAGGGAGGGCACAAGGAAACATTCAGTACTTC.

This clone has just a few counts. V is TRBV6-6 and J is TRBJ1-1, with 10 positions matching TRBD1. Unmatched junction bases numbered 5, after V lost 5 bases and J lost 5 bases. Per the germline V gene, CDR1 is MNHNY and CDR2 is SVGAGI (reference sequence). The CDR3 extends over 14 amino acids. CDR3 protein: CASSGQGGQTEAFF. CDR3 coding DNA: TGTGCCAGCAGTGGACAGGGGGGGCAGACTGAAGCTTTCTTT.

The chain recombines TRBV5-4 with TRBJ2-1; 8 nucleotides agree with TRBD2. Germline values: CDR1 SGHNT, CDR2 YYREEE (reference sequence). This CDR3 has 15 amino acids. V shed 5 bases, J shed 8 bases, and the junction held 12 bases outside the gene matches. CDR3 nucleotides: TGTGCCAGCAGGGACGGACTAGCATGGCCCGATGAGCAGTTCTTC. This codes for CASRDGLAWPDEQFF.

The J gene is TRBJ1-1, the V gene TRBV7-9; unclear D gene. CDR1 is SEHNR, CDR2 FQNEAQ, per germline (reference sequence). Trimming left V 3 bases short and J 1 base short, with 6 bases between. The CDR3 contains 13 residues. The CDR3 DNA sequence: TGTGCCAGCAGCTTTAACAAGAACACTGAAGCTTTCTTT. Encoded protein: CASSFNKNTEAFF.